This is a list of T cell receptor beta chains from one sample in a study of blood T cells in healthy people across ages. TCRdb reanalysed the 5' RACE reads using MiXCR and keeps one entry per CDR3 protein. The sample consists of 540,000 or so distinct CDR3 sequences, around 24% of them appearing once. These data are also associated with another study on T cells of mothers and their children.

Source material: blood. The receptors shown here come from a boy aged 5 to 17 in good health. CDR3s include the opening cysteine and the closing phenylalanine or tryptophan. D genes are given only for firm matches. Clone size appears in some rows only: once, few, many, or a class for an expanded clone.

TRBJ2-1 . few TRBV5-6 CASSLMENEQFF TGTGCCAGCAGCTTGATGGAAAATGAGCAGTTCTTC
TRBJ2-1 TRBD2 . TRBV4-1 CASSQADGASGEVDNEQFF TGCGCCAGCAGCCAAGCAGACGGGGCTAGCGGGGAGGTAGACAATGAGCAGTTCTTC
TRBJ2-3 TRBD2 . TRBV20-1 CSARTSGSSWNTDTQYF TGCAGTGCTCGGACTAGCGGGAGCTCCTGGAATACAGATACGCAGTATTTT
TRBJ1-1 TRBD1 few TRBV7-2 CASSSTGGANTGAFF TGTGCCAGCAGCTCAACAGGGGGTGCAAACACTGGAGCTTTCTTT
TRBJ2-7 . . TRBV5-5 CASSSGTWGYEQYF TGTGCCAGCAGCTCCGGGACATGGGGCTACGAGCAGTACTTC
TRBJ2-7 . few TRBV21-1 CASSKARSYSYEQYF TGTGCCAGCAGCAAAGCGCGGAGCTACTCCTACGAGCAGTACTTC
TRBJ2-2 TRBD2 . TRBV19 CASSIDTGGPNTGELFF TGTGCCAGTAGTATAGATACGGGAGGCCCTAACACCGGGGAGCTGTTTTTT
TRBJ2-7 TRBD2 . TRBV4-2 CASSQGLAGRSYEQYF TGTGCCAGCAGCCAAGGGTTAGCGGGAAGATCCTACGAGCAGTACTTC
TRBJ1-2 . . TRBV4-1 CASSQVIGRKNNYGYTF TGCGCCAGCAGCCAAGTCATCGGACGAAAGAATAACTATGGCTACACCTTC
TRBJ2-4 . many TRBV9 CASSVGAKNIQYF TGTGCCAGCAGCGTAGGAGCCAAAAACATTCAGTACTTC
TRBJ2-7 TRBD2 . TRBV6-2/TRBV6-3 CASRSTSGFSYEQYF TGTGCCAGCAGGTCTACTAGCGGGTTCTCCTACGAGCAGTACTTC
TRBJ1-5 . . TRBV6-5 CASSYGSNQPQHF TGTGCCAGCAGTTACGGTAGCAATCAGCCCCAGCATTTT
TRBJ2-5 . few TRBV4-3 CASSQSRLGQETQYF TGCGCCAGCAGCCAGTCGAGGTTGGGGCAAGAGACCCAGTACTTC
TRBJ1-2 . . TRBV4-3 CASSQDQGDYGYTF TGCGCCAGCAGCCAAGACCAGGGCGATTATGGCTACACCTTC
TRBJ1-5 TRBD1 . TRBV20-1 CSATDRGDSNQPQHF TGCAGTGCTACAGACAGGGGGGATAGCAATCAGCCCCAGCATTTT
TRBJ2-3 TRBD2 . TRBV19 CASRSLWTSGGDTQYF TGTGCCAGTAGAAGTCTATGGACTAGCGGGGGCGATACGCAGTATTTT
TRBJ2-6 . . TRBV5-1 CASSLDPPSGANVLTF TGCGCCAGCAGCTTGGATCCCCCTTCTGGGGCCAACGTCCTGACTTTC
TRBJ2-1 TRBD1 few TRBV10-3 CAISSGQGLYNEQFF TGTGCCATCAGTTCTGGACAGGGGTTGTACAATGAGCAGTTCTTC
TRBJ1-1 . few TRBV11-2 CASSRLLNTEAFF TGTGCCAGCAGCCGGCTTTTGAACACTGAAGCTTTCTTT
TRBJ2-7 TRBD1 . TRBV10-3 CAITSTGYEQYF TGTGCCATCACCTCGACAGGGTACGAGCAGTACTTC
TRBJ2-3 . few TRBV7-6 CASSLVGLSTDTQYF TGTGCCAGCAGCTTAGTAGGACTCTCCACAGATACGCAGTATTTT
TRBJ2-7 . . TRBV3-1 CASSQGDSGNEQYF TGTGCCAGCAGCCAAGGGGACTCTGGGAACGAGCAGTACTTC
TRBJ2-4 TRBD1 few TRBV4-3 CASSQDRGQGDIQYF TGCGCCAGCAGCCAGGACAGGGGACAAGGCGACATTCAGTACTTC
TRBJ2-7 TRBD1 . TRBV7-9 CASSLKMDRDEQYF TGTGCCAGCAGCTTAAAAATGGACAGGGACGAGCAGTACTTC
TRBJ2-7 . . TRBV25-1 CASSEDRQYEQYF TGTGCCAGCAGTGAAGATAGACAGTACGAGCAGTACTTC
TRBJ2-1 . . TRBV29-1 CSVGEQFF TGCAGCGTTGGTGAGCAGTTCTTC
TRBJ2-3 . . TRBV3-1 CASSLGLEGTQYF TGTGCCAGCAGCCTCGGACTTGAGGGTACGCAGTATTTT
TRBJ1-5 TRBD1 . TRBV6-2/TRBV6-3 CASSPGTGVRSNQPQHF TGTGCCAGCAGTCCCGGGACAGGGGTAAGGAGCAATCAGCCCCAGCATTTT
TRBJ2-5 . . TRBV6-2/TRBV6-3 CASSKFPDRGEETQYF TGTGCCAGCAGCAAATTTCCGGACAGAGGGGAAGAGACCCAGTACTTC
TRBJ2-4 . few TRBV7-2 CASRPTGPKNIQYF TGTGCCAGCAGGCCGACAGGCCCCAAAAACATTCAGTACTTC
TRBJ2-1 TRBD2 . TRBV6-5 CASSYSRFSGGAYGPNEQFF TGTGCCAGCAGTTACTCGAGGTTCAGCGGGGGGGCCTACGGGCCAAATGAGCAGTTCTTC
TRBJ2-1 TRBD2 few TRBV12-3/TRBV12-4 CASSTSAGGPQGEQFF TGTGCCAGCAGTACCTCAGCGGGAGGGCCACAGGGTGAGCAGTTCTTC
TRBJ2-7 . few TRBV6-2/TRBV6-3 CASGETIYEQYF TGTGCCAGCGGAGAAACGATCTACGAGCAGTACTTC
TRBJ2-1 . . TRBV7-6 CASSLGGDGQFF TGTGCCAGCAGCTTAGGGGGGGATGGGCAGTTCTTC
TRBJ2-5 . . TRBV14 CASSQADQGQTQYF TGTGCCAGCAGCCAAGCGGATCAGGGGCAGACCCAGTACTTC
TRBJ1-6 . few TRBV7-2 CASNLAGGGFIPNSPLHF TGTGCCAGCAACTTAGCGGGGGGAGGGTTCATCCCGAATTCACCCCTCCACTTT
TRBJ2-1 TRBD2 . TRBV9 CASSFGASGRVINEQFF TGTGCCAGCAGCTTCGGGGCTAGCGGGAGGGTGATCAATGAGCAGTTCTTC
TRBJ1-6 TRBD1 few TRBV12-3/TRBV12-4 CASIRDRGHSPLHF TGTGCCAGCATCAGGGACAGGGGTCATTCACCCCTCCACTTT
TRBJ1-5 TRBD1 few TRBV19 CASTRGQTQPQHF TGTGCCAGTACCAGGGGGCAGACTCAGCCCCAGCATTTT
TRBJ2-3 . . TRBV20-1 CSARERGTDTQYF TGCAGTGCTCGCGAGAGGGGGACAGATACGCAGTATTTT
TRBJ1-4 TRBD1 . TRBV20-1 CSAQAGTAINEKLFF TGCAGTGCCCAAGCAGGGACAGCGATTAATGAAAAACTGTTTTTT
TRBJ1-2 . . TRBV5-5 CASSPQDGFYGYTF TGTGCCAGCAGCCCTCAGGACGGATTCTACGGCTACACCTTC
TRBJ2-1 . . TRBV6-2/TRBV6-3 CASRPLRGAARATYEQFF TGTGCCAGCAGACCGCTTCGGGGGGCAGCCCGTGCTACATATGAGCAGTTCTTC
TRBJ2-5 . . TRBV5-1 CASSVQRTEQETQYF TGCGCCAGCAGCGTACAGCGGACGGAACAAGAGACCCAGTACTTC
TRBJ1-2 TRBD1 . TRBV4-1 CASSHHTGTDYGYTF TGCGCCAGCAGCCACCACACCGGGACAGACTATGGCTACACCTTC
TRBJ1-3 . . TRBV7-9 CASSLATAGNTIYF TGTGCCAGCAGCTTAGCGACAGCTGGAAACACCATATATTTT
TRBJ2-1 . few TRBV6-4 CASSHGGDDNEQFF TGTGCCAGCAGCCACGGAGGTGACGACAATGAGCAGTTCTTC
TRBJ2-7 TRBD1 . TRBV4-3 CASSLDRGQDEQYF TGCGCCAGCAGCCTCGACAGGGGGCAAGACGAGCAGTACTTC
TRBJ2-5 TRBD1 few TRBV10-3 CAISPRQGVLQETQYF TGTGCCATCAGTCCTAGACAGGGGGTCTTACAAGAGACCCAGTACTTC
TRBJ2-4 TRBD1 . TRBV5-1 CASSRGQGARGNIQYF TGCGCCAGCAGCCGAGGACAGGGGGCTAGGGGAAACATTCAGTACTTC
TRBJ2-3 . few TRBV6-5 CASMGFGDSTDTQYF TGTGCCAGCATGGGGTTTGGGGATAGCACAGATACGCAGTATTTT
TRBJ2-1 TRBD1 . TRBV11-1 CASSRQGHEQFF TGTGCCAGCAGCCGACAGGGCCATGAGCAGTTCTTC
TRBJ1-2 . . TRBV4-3 CASSQDWGGYGYTF TGCGCCAGCAGCCAAGACTGGGGAGGCTATGGCTACACCTTC
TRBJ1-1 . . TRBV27 CASSPSPTGITEAFF TGTGCCAGCAGTCCGTCACCTACAGGGATCACTGAAGCTTTCTTT
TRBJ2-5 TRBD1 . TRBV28 CASSLLGQGKETQYF TGTGCCAGCAGTTTATTGGGACAGGGGAAAGAGACCCAGTACTTC
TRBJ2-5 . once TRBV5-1 CASATRGMEETQYF TGCGCCAGCGCGACTCGCGGGATGGAAGAGACCCAGTACTTC
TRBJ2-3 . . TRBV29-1 CSVASRHTDTQYF TGCAGCGTCGCGTCCAGACACACAGATACGCAGTATTTT
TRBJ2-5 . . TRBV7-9 CASRTGTGMDETQYF TGTGCCAGCAGGACCGGGACTGGCATGGACGAGACCCAGTACTTC
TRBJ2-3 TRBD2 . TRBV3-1 CASSHRAGGTGTDTQYF TGTGCCAGCAGCCACAGAGCGGGGGGGACTGGCACAGATACGCAGTATTTT
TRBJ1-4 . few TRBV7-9 CAGSLGIRRQDEKLFF TGTGCCGGCAGCTTAGGAATCAGGAGGCAGGATGAAAAACTGTTTTTT